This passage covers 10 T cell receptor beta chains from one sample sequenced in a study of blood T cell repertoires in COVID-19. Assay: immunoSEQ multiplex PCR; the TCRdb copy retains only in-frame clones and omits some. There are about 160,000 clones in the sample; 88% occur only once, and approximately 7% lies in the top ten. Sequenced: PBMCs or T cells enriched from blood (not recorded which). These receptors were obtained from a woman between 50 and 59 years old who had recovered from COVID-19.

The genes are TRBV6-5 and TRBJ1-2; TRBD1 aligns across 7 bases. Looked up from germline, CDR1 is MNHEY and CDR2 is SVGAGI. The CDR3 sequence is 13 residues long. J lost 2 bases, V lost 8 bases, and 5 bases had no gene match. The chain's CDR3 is CASADRINYGYTF. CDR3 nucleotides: TGTGCCAGCGCGGACAGGATAAACTATGGCTACACCTTC.

CDR3 sequence reads: CASSPTGGYGYTF. The CDR3 coding sequence is TGTGCCAGTAGTCCTACAGGGGGCTATGGCTACACCTTC. The rearrangement links TRBV19 to TRBJ1-2; 8 nucleotides agree with TRBD1. The CDR3 totals 13 residues. Germline V gene data show CDR1 as LNHDA and CDR2 as SQIVND (reference sequence). The ends lost 5 bases at V and 4 bases at J; junction bases unmatched: 3.

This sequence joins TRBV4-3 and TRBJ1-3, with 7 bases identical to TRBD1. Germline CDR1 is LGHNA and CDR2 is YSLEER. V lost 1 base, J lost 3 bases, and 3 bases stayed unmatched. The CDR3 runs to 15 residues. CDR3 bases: TGCGCCAGCAGCCAAGCCCCAGGGGGTGGAAACACCATATATTTT. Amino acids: CASSQAPGGGNTIYF.

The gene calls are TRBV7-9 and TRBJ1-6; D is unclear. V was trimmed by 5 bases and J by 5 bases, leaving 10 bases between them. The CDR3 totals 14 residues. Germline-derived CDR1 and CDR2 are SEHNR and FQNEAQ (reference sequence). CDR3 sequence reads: CASSIQSDNSPLHF. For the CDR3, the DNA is TGTGCCAGCAGCATCCAATCGGATAATTCACCCCTCCACTTT.

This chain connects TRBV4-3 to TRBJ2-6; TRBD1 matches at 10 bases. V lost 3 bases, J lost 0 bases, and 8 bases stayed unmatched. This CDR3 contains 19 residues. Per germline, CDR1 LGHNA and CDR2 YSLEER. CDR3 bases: TGCGCCAGCAGCCATTTCCGGGACAGGGGACCCTCTGGGGCCAACGTCCTGACTTTC. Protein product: CASSHFRDRGPSGANVLTF.

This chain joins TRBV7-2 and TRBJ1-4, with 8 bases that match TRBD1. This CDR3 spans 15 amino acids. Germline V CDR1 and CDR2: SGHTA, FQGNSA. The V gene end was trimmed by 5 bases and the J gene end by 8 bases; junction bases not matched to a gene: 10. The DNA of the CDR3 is TGTGCCAGCAGCCCCGACGGACAGGGTTACGAAAAACTGTTTTTT. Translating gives CASSPDGQGYEKLFF.

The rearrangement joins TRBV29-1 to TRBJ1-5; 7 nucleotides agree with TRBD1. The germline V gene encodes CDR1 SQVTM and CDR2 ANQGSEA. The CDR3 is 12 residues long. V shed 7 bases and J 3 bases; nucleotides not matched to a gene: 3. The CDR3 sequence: CSGGQPNQPQHF. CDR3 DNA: TGCAGCGGGGGACAGCCCAATCAGCCCCAGCATTTT.

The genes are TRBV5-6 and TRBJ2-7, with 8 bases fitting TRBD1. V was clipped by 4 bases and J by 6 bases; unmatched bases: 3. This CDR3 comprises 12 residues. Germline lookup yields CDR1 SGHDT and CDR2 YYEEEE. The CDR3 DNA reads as TGTGCCAGCAGCCCAACAGGGGGCGAGCAGTACTTC. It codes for CASSPTGGEQYF.

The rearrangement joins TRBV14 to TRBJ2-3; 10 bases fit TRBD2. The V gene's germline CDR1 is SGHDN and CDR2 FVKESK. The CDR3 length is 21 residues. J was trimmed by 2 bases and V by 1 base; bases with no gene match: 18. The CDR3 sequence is CASSQGIGRLAGASTTDTQYF. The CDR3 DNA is TGTGCCAGCAGCCAAGGGATAGGGCGGCTAGCGGGGGCCTCAACCACAGATACGCAGTATTTT.

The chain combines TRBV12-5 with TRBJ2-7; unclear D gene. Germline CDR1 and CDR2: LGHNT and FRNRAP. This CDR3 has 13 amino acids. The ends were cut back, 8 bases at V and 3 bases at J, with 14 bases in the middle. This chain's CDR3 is CASLVDTSYEQYF. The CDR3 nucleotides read TGTGCTAGTTTGGTTGACACAAGCTACGAGCAGTACTTC. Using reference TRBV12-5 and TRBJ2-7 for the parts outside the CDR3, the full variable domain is DARVTQTPRHKVTEMGQEVTMRCQPILGHNTVFWYRQTMMQGLELLAYFRNRAPLDDSGMPKDRFSAEMPDATLATLKIQPSEPRDSAVYFCASLVDTSYEQYFGPGTRLTVT.